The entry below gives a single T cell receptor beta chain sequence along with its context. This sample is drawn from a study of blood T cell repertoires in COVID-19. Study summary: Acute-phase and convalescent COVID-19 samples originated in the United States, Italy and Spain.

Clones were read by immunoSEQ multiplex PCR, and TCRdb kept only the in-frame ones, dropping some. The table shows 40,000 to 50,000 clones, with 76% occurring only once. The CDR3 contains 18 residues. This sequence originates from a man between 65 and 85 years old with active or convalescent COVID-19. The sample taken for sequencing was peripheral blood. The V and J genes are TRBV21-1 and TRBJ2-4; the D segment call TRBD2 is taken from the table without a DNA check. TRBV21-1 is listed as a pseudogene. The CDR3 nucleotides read TGTGCCAGCAGCTCGCACGGGACTTATCGTATAGCCAAAAACATTCAGTACTTC. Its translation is CASSSHGTYRIAKNIQYF.